This TCR beta chain was found in a study of cytomegalovirus exposure and HLA in healthy donors. Germline V gives CDR1 SEHNR, CDR2 FQNEAQ (reference sequence). CDR3 size: 13 residues. Trimming took 6 bases from V and 5 from J, leaving 11 bases between them. The PCR contained 60 Vbeta and 13 Jbeta primers. Here immunoSEQ multiplex PCR was the method, and the copy in TCRdb shows in-frame clones only, minus some. The profile shows 200,000 to 250,000 clones, over 65% of them singletons. Study-wide findings and caveats: Follow-up analysis found HLA locus-dependent TCR association rates, highest for DRB1 and lowest for HLA-C. Among the CMV-associated chains, three were confirmed in vitro as specific for CMV antigens. A later analysis reported that several of the most significant clusters appeared to be linked to common viral pathogens, among them Epstein-Barr virus.

This clone has just one count. Its antigen is unidentified. This receptor was obtained from a woman aged 55-70 years in good health and CMV-seropositive. The V and J genes are TRBV7-9 and TRBJ1-5; D is possibly TRBD1 (6 bases). Sample: PBMCs. The CDR3 loop reads CASRGDIYQPQHF. CDR3 DNA: TGTGCCAGCAGAGGGGACATTTATCAGCCCCAGCATTTT.